These 8 T cell receptor beta chains originate from one sample sequenced in a study of cytomegalovirus exposure and HLA in healthy donors. Assay: immunoSEQ multiplex PCR; the TCRdb copy retains only in-frame clones and omits some. Counted here are about 78,000 clones, 96% occurring once; the ten biggest clones make up over 1.5%. Sequencing input: PBMCs. Source of these receptors: a man between 18 and 35 years old in good health and CMV-seropositive.

V usage is TRBV28 and J usage is TRBJ1-3; D gene ambiguous. CDR1 MDHEN and CDR2 SYDVKM come from the germline V gene. Trimming took 6 bases from V and 2 from J, leaving 11 bases between them. The CDR3 loop spans 14 amino acids. The CDR3 coding sequence is TGTGCCAGCAGCCCTCCCGGGGCTGGAAACACCATATATTTT. Encoded protein: CASSPPGAGNTIYF. The full variable domain, with the rest looked up from reference TRBV28 and TRBJ1-3, is DVKVTQSSRYLVKRTGEKVFLECVQDMDHENMFWYRQDPGLGLRLIYFSYDVKMKEKGDIPEGYSVSREKKERFSLILESASTNQTSMYLCASSPPGAGNTIYFGEGSWLTVV.

This sequence joins TRBV10-1 and TRBJ2-3; D is possibly TRBD2 (6 bases). Germline CDR1 WNHNN, CDR2 SYGVQD (reference sequence). The CDR3 runs to 13 residues. V shed 3 bases and J shed 5 bases, with 9 bases lying between them. CDR3 in amino acids: CASSELAIDTQYF. DNA for the CDR3: TGCGCCAGCAGTGAACTAGCCATAGATACGCAGTATTTT.

The chain is built from TRBV5-1 and TRBJ2-7, with a possible D match to TRBD1 (5 bases). The CDR3 covers 14 residues. V was cut by 0 bases and J by 2 bases, with 9 bases left in between. In germline, CDR1 is SGHRS, CDR2 YFSETQ. CDR3 nucleotide sequence: TGCGCCAGCAGCTTGGCTGGGGCCCCCTACGAGCAGTACTTC. Protein: CASSLAGAPYEQYF.

V gene TRBV30 combines with J gene TRBJ2-7; TRBD1 aligns across 10 bases. This CDR3 spans 17 amino acids. The J segment lost 3 bases and the V segment lost 8 bases, leaving 19 bases of the junction unmatched. Germline lookup yields CDR1 GTSNPN and CDR2 SVGIG (reference sequence). The CDR3 DNA reads as TGTGCCGTCGACAGGGGGCCAAGATCGGCGGTGAGCTACGAGCAGTACTTC. Protein sequence: CAVDRGPRSAVSYEQYF.

This rearrangement joins TRBV9 to TRBJ2-1; D gene unclear. Germline lookup yields CDR1 SGDLS and CDR2 YYNGEE. The CDR3 runs 14 residues. V shed 3 bases and J shed 8 bases, with 15 bases lying between them. CDR3 amino acids: CASSEQSWADEQFF. The CDR3 DNA reads TGTGCCAGCAGCGAGCAAAGTTGGGCCGATGAGCAGTTCTTC.

The genes are TRBV27 and TRBJ1-3, with no clear D. The germline V gene has CDR1 MNHEY and CDR2 SMNVEV (reference sequence). The CDR3 has 13 residues. Trimming left V 1 base short and J 4 bases short, with 5 bases between. The CDR3 region has the DNA TGTGCCAGCAGTTTATTCCTGGGAAACACCATATATTTT. Encoded protein: CASSLFLGNTIYF.

CDR3 amino acids: CASSSTGGKNIQYF. The CDR3 nucleotides read TGTGCCAGCAGCTCTACAGGGGGCAAAAACATTCAGTACTTC. The rearrangement joins TRBV5-4 to TRBJ2-4, with 8 bases that match TRBD1. J was trimmed by 3 bases and V by 3 bases; bases with no gene match: 2. Germline V gives CDR1 SGHNT, CDR2 YYREEE (reference sequence). The CDR3 has 14 residues.

The table lists this clone with a count of one. This chain uses TRBV7-9 with TRBJ2-7; 9 bases match TRBD1. V lost 3 bases, J lost 6 bases, and 6 bases stayed unmatched. Germline V lookup: CDR1 SEHNR, CDR2 FQNEAQ (reference sequence). The CDR3 has 14 amino acids. As DNA, the CDR3 is TGTGCCAGCAGCTTCCGGGACAGGGCATCCGAGCAGTACTTC. Translated: CASSFRDRASEQYF.